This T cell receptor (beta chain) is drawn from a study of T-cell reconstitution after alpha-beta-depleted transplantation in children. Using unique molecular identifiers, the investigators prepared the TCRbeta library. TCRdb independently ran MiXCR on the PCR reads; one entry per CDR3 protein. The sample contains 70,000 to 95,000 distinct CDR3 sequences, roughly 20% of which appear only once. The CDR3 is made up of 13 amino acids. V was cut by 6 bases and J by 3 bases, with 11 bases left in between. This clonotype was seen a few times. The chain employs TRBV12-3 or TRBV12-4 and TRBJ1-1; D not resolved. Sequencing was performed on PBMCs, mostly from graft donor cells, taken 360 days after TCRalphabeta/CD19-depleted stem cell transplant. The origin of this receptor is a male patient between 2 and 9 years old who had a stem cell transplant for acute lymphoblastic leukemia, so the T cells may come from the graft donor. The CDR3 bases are TGTGCCAGCAGCACCCCGGCGGACACTGAAGCTTTCTTT. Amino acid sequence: CASSTPADTEAFF.